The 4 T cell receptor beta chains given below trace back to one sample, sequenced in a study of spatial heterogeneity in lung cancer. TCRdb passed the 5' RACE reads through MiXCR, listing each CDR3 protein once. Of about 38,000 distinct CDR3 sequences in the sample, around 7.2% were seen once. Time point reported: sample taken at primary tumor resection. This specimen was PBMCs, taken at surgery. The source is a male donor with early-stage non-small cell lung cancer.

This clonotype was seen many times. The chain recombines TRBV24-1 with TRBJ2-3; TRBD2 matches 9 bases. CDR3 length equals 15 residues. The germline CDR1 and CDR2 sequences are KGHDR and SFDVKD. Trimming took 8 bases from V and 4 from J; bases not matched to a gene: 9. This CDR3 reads CATTPAGGGPDTQYF. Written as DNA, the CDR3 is TGTGCCACCACTCCAGCGGGAGGAGGGCCAGATACGCAGTATTTT.

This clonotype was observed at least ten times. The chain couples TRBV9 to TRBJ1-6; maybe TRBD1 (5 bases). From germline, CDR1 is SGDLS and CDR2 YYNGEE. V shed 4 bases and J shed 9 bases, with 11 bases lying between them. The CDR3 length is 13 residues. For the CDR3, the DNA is TGTGCCAGCAGCACATTGGGGGGTTCACCCCTCCACTTT. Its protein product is CASSTLGGSPLHF.

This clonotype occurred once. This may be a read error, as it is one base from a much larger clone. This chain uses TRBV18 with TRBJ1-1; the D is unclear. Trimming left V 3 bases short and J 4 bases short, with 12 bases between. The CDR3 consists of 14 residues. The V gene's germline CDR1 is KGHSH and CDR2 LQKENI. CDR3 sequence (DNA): TGTGCCAGCTCACCGGTGTCCAGGACCACTGAAGCTTTCTTT. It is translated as CASSPVSRTTEAFF.

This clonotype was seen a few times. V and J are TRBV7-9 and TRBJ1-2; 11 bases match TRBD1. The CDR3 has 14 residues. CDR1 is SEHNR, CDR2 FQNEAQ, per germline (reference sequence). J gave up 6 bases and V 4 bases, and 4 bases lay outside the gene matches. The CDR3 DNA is TGTGCCAGCAGCTACTGGACAGGGGGCAATGGCTACACCTTC. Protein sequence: CASSYWTGGNGYTF.